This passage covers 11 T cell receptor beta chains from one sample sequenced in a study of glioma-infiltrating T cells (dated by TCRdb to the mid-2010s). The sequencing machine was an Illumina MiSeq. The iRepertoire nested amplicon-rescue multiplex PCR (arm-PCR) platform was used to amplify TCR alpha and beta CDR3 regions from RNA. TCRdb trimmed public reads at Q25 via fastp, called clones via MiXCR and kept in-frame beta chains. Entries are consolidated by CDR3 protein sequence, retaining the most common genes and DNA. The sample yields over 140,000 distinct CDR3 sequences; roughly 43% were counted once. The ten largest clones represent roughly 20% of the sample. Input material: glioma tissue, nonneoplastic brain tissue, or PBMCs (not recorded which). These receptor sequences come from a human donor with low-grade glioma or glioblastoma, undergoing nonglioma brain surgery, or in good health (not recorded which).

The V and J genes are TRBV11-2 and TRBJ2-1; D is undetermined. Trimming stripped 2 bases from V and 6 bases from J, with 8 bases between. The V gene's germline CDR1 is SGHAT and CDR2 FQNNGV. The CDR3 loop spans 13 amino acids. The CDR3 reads CASSLSAINEQFF. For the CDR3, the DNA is TGTGCCAGCAGCTTATCCGCAATCAATGAGCAGTTCTTC.

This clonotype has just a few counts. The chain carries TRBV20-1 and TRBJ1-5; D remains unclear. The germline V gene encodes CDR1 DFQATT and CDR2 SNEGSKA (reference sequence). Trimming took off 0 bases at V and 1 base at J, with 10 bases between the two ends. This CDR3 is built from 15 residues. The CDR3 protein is CSAREGITSNQPQHF. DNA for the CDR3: TGCAGTGCTAGAGAAGGGATAACAAGCAATCAGCCCCAGCATTTT.

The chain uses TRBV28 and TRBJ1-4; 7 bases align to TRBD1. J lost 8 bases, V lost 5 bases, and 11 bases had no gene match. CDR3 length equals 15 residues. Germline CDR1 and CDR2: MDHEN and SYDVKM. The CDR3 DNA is TGTGCCAGCAGTGGATCCGGGACAGATGGCGAAAAACTGTTTTTT. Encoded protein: CASSGSGTDGEKLFF.

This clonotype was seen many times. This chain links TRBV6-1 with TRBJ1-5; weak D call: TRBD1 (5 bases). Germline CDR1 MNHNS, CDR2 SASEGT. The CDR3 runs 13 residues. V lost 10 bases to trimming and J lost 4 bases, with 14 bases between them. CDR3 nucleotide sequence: TGTGCCACCGTCGACCGGGGGAATCAGCCCCAGCATTTT. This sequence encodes CATVDRGNQPQHF.

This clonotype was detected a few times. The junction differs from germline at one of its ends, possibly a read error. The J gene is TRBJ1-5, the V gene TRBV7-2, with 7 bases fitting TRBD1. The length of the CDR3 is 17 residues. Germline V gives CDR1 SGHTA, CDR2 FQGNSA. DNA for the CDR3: TGTGCCCGCAGCTTAGGAGGACACCAGGGGGGCGGTCAGCCCCAGCATTTT. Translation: CARSLGGHQGGGQPQHF.

CDR3 amino acids: CASSVDGGSDTQYF. The DNA of the CDR3 is TGTGCCAGCAGCGTGGACGGAGGATCGGATACGCAGTATTTT. The chain uses TRBV9 and TRBJ2-3; TRBD2 is a possible D gene (5 bases). This CDR3 region has 14 residues. Germline CDR1 is SGDLS and CDR2 is YYNGEE. The V end was cut by 2 bases, the J end by 6 bases, with 13 bases between.

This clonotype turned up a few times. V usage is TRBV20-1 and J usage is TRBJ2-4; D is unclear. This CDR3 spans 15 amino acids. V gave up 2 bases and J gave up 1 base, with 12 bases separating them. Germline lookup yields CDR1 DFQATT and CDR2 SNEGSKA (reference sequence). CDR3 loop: CSARKSTLAKNIQYF. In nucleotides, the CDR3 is TGCAGTGCTAGAAAGTCGACCTTGGCCAAAAACATTCAGTACTTC.

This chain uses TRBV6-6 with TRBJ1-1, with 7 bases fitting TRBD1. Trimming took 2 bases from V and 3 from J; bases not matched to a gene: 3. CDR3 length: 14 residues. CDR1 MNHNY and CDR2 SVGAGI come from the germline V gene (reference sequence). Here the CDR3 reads CASSYVQGDTEAFF. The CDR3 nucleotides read TGTGCCAGCAGTTACGTCCAGGGGGACACTGAAGCTTTCTTT.

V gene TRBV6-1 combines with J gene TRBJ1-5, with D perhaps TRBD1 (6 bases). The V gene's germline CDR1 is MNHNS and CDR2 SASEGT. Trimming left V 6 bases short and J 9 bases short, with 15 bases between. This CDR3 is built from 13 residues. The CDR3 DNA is TGTGCCAGCAGCTCCGAGCAGGGGACGCCCCAGCATTTT. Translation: CASSSEQGTPQHF.

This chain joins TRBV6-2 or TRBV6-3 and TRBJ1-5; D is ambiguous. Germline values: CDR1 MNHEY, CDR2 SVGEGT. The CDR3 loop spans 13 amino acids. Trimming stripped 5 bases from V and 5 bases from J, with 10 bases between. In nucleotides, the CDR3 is TGTGCCAGCAGTGTAGGCAGTGATCAGCCCCAGCATTTT. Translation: CASSVGSDQPQHF.

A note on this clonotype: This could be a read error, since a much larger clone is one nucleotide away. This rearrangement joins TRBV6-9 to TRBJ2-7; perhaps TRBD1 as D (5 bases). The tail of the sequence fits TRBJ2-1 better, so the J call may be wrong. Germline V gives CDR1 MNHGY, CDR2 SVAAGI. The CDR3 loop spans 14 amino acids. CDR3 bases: TGTGCCAGCAGTTATACAGGAACCCACAATGAGCAGTTCTTC. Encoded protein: CASSYTGTHNEQFF.